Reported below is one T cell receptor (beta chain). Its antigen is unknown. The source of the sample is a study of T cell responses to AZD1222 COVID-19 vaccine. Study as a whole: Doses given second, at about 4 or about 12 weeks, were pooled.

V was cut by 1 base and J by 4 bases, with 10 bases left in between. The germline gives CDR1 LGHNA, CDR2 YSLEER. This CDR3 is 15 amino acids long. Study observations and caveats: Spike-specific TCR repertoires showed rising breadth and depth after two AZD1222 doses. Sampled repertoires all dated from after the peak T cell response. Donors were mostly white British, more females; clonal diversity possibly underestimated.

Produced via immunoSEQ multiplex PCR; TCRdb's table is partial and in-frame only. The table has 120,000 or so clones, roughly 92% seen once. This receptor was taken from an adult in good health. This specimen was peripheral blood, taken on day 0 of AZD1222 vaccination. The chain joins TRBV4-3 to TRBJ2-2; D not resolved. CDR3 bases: TGCGCCAGCAGCCAAGCTCCGCAGGCCACCGGGGAGCTGTTTTTT. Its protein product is CASSQAPQATGELFF.